The 18 T cell receptor beta chains below come from one sample, sequenced in a study of control samples from healthy donors and cancer patients. TCRdb's table, derived via immunoSEQ multiplex PCR, lists solely in-frame clones and lacks some. This sample carries about 77,000 clones, approximately 92% of them seen once, and the ten largest clones take nearly 6%. Sequencing used blood. The origin of the receptors is a woman aged 60-75 years in good health.

V and J are TRBV10-3 and TRBJ2-3; D is possibly TRBD1 (5 bases). CDR1 ENHRY and CDR2 SYGVKD come from the germline V gene. The CDR3 has 15 residues. V lost 5 bases and J 2 bases, leaving 14 bases between the germline ends. The CDR3 is CAISKGVENTDTQYF. CDR3 nucleotide sequence: TGTGCCATCAGTAAAGGGGTCGAAAACACAGATACGCAGTATTTT.

The rearrangement uses TRBV5-1 and TRBJ2-1; no definite D call. Germline loops: CDR1 SGHRS, CDR2 YFSETQ. This CDR3 has 11 amino acids. Trimming removed 4 bases at V and 5 bases at J, with 4 bases between. The CDR3 region has the DNA TGCGCCAGCAGCGGGCACAATGAGCAGTTCTTC. It is translated as CASSGHNEQFF.

The V gene is TRBV5-1, the J gene TRBJ2-5; D remains ambiguous. This CDR3 has 15 amino acids. Germline values: CDR1 SGHRS, CDR2 YFSETQ. V was cut by 4 bases and J by 6 bases, with 19 bases left in between. In DNA, the CDR3 is TGCGCCAGCAGCGCATTCGGCGTCGCACGACAGACCCAGTACTTC. This codes for CASSAFGVARQTQYF. Complete variable domain (other parts from reference TRBV5-1 and TRBJ2-5): KAGVTQTPRYLIKTRGQQVTLSCSPISGHRSVSWYQQTPGQGLQFLFEYFSETQRNKGNFPGRFSGRQFSNSRSEMNVSTLELGDSALYLCASSAFGVARQTQYFGPGTRLLVL.

This chain links TRBV4-1 with TRBJ1-4, with D perhaps TRBD1 (5 bases). Germline V gives CDR1 MGHRA, CDR2 YSYEKL. CDR3 length equals 14 residues. The V gene lost 4 bases and the J gene lost 4 bases, with 10 bases spanning the gap. Here the CDR3 reads CASSPGLYNEKLFF. The CDR3 bases are TGCGCCAGCAGCCCGGGACTTTATAATGAAAAACTGTTTTTT.

This chain uses TRBV28 with TRBJ1-6; 11 bases fit TRBD1. V gave up 5 bases and J gave up 4 bases; unmatched junction bases: 7. Germline CDR1 is MDHEN and CDR2 is SYDVKM. This CDR3 is built from 17 residues. Here the CDR3 DNA reads TGTGCCAGCAGTGGAATTGGACAGGGGGCGTATAATTCACCCCTCCACTTT. Its protein is CASSGIGQGAYNSPLHF.

This clone appeared a few times. CDR3 bases: TGCGCCAGCAGCCAGGGTGGACAGGGGGCAACTTGGAATGAGCAGTTCTTC. This sequence encodes CASSQGGQGATWNEQFF. This rearrangement joins TRBV4-1 to TRBJ2-1; 11 positions match TRBD1. V was pared by 3 bases and J by 7 bases, with 11 bases of the junction left unmatched. The germline gives CDR1 MGHRA, CDR2 YSYEKL. CDR3 length: 17 residues.

The CDR3 loop reads CASSPYGAYEQYF. In DNA, the CDR3 is TGTGCCAGCAGCCCCTACGGGGCCTACGAGCAGTACTTC. This chain joins TRBV7-9 and TRBJ2-7; tentative D call: TRBD2 (5 bases). Trimming stripped 5 bases from V and 2 bases from J, with 10 bases between. Germline V CDR1 and CDR2: SEHNR, FQNEAQ (reference sequence). There are 13 residues in the CDR3. The entire variable domain, with the rest obtained from reference TRBV7-9 and TRBJ2-7, is as follows: DTGVSQNPRHKITKRGQNVTFRCDPISEHNRLYWYRQTLGQGPEFLTYFQNEAQLEKSRLLSDRFSAERPKGSFSTLEIQRTEQGDSAMYLCASSPYGAYEQYFGPGTRLTVT.

The CDR3 nucleotides are TGTGCCAGCAGGGAGAGTGGGTTTTATAAGCATTTT. Amino acid sequence: CASRESGFYKHF. The J gene is TRBJ1-5, the V gene TRBV6-5; no reliable D call. Germline assignment: CDR1 MNHEY and CDR2 SVGAGI. This CDR3 is built from 12 residues. V was clipped by 6 bases and J by 14 bases, with 17 bases between them.

The chain recombines TRBV11-3 with TRBJ2-3, with 7 bases matching TRBD2. This CDR3 comprises 16 residues. J lost 6 bases, V lost 11 bases, and 20 bases had no gene match. Germline assignment: CDR1 SGHNT and CDR2 YENEEA. The CDR3 bases are TGTGCCTCCCGTCGGACTAGTTGGATCGAGGGCGATACGCAGTATTTT. This encodes CASRRTSWIEGDTQYF.

The gene calls are TRBV28 and TRBJ2-4; D is ambiguous. CDR1 MDHEN and CDR2 SYDVKM come from the germline V gene. The CDR3 spans 16 residues. V lost 2 bases and J 0 bases, leaving 11 bases between the germline ends. CDR3 in amino acids: CASSLHVNLAKNIQYF. DNA for the CDR3: TGTGCCAGCAGTTTACACGTCAACCTAGCCAAAAACATTCAGTACTTC.

J is TRBJ1-2 and V is TRBV28; TRBD1 matches at 8 bases. Germline CDR1 MDHEN, CDR2 SYDVKM. V lost 7 bases and J lost 5; bases outside the gene matches: 12. This CDR3 is built from 15 residues. In DNA, the CDR3 is TGTGCCAGCACTTTGACAGGGGCCCAGTTGTATGGCTACACCTTC. Translation: CASTLTGAQLYGYTF.

Here the CDR3 DNA reads TGCGCCAGCAGCTTAATGCGAGTGAACACCGGGGAGCTGTTTTTT. Its protein product is CASSLMRVNTGELFF. The chain links TRBV5-1 to TRBJ2-2; no clear D. Germline V gene data show CDR1 as SGHRS and CDR2 as YFSETQ. Trimming took 2 bases from V and 1 from J, leaving 9 bases between them. CDR3 length: 15 residues. Based on the CDR3 plus reference TRBV5-1 and TRBJ2-2, the full variable domain is KAGVTQTPRYLIKTRGQQVTLSCSPISGHRSVSWYQQTPGQGLQFLFEYFSETQRNKGNFPGRFSGRQFSNSRSEMNVSTLELGDSALYLCASSLMRVNTGELFFGEGSRLTVL.

This chain joins TRBV7-8 and TRBJ2-5; the D is unclear. Germline assignment: CDR1 SGHVS and CDR2 FQNEAQ. The CDR3 is 12 amino acids. The V end lost 0 bases, the J end lost 5 bases, and 4 bases lay between the germline ends. The DNA for the CDR3 is TGTGCCAGCAGCTTAGCGCTCGAGACCCAGTACTTC. The encoded protein is CASSLALETQYF.

The V and J genes are TRBV19 and TRBJ1-5; the D is unclear. The CDR3 is 15 residues long. Germline-derived CDR1 and CDR2 are LNHDA and SQIVND (reference sequence). Deletions cut 2 bases from V and 2 bases from J, with 10 bases between. The CDR3 bases are TGTGCCAGTAGTATAATACCGAATGGCAATCAGCCCCAGCATTTT. This codes for CASSIIPNGNQPQHF.

The J gene is TRBJ2-1, the V gene TRBV4-2, with D unclear. V was pared by 0 bases and J by 10 bases, with 10 bases between. This CDR3 contains 13 residues. In germline, CDR1 is LGHNA, CDR2 YNFKEQ. CDR3 coding DNA: TGTGCCAGCAGCCAAGATAGGAGTGGGGAGCAGTTCTTC. Protein sequence: CASSQDRSGEQFF.

The chain recombines TRBV5-4 with TRBJ2-7; 11 nucleotides match TRBD2. The CDR3 is 15 amino acids. CDR1 and CDR2 (germline): SGHNT, YYREEE (reference sequence). Trimming at V came to 3 bases and at J to 1 base, leaving 3 bases not matched to a gene. CDR3 amino acids: CASSSGLAESYEQYF. In DNA, the CDR3 is TGTGCCAGCAGCTCGGGACTAGCGGAATCCTACGAGCAGTACTTC.

V gene TRBV18 combines with J gene TRBJ1-1; 8 bases align to TRBD1. Germline trimming cut 3 bases from V and 5 bases from J; bases unmatched to any gene: 8. CDR3 length: 15 residues. Germline CDR1 reads KGHSH; CDR2 reads LQKENI. DNA for the CDR3: TGTGCCAGCTCACCGCAAGGACAGGGAGAGACTGAAGCTTTCTTT. Translation: CASSPQGQGETEAFF.

The chain is built from TRBV5-8 and TRBJ1-4; 8 bases map to TRBD1. Germline CDR1 and CDR2: SGHTS and YDEGEE. The CDR3 has 15 amino acids. The ends lost 4 bases at V and 6 bases at J; junction bases unmatched: 8. The CDR3 loop reads CASSNGQGGDEKLFF. The CDR3 nucleotides are TGTGCCAGCAGCAACGGACAGGGAGGTGATGAAAAACTGTTTTTT.